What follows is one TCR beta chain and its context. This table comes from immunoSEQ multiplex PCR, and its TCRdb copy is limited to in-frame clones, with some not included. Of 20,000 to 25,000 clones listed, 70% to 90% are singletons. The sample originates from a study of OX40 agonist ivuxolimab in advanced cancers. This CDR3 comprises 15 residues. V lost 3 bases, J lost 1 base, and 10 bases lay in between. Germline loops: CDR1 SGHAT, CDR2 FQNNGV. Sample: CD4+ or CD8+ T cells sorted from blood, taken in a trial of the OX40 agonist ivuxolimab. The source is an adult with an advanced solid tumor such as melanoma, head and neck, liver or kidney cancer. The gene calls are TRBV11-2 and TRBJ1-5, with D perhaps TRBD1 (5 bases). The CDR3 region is CASSLRGSSNQPQHF. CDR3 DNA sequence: TGTGCCAGCAGCTTGAGGGGCAGCAGCAATCAGCCCCAGCATTTT.